This T cell receptor (beta chain) was recorded in a study of T cells in Graves' hyperthyroidism and ophthalmopathy. Deletions cut 0 bases from V and 4 bases from J, with 18 bases between. This CDR3 has 17 residues. Germline CDR1 is SGHVS and CDR2 is FNYEAQ. This clonotype was recorded at least ten times. Authors of the study amplified TCR beta CDR3 regions from RNA transcripts. First-round RT-PCR of the TCR CDR3 relied on the HTBI primer set. A single record per CDR3 protein comes from TCRdb applying MiXCR to the multiplex PCR reads. This table has about 52,000 distinct CDR3 sequences, roughly 50% appearing once.

The specimen was blood. This clonotype originated in a woman in her forties or fifties with Graves' ophthalmopathy. The chain carries TRBV7-6 and TRBJ2-5; the D call may be TRBD1 or TRBD2 (5 bases each). The CDR3 region is CASSLAGQMNSVETQYF. CDR3 DNA sequence: TGTGCCAGCAGCTTAGCGGGGCAGATGAATAGCGTAGAGACCCAGTACTTC.